These T cell receptor beta chains were read from a single sample in a study of T cell changes during pregnancy in multiple sclerosis. Clones were sequenced by immunoSEQ multiplex PCR, and TCRdb holds only the in-frame ones, with some missing. The sample holds 45,000 or so clones, nearly 90% seen once. The sequencing used CD4+ T cells from peripheral blood mononuclear cells, collected after pregnancy. These TCRs come from a female donor with multiple sclerosis, enrolled in a pregnancy study. Each CDR3 is given with its conserved first and last residue. D genes are given only for firm matches. Size tells how often a clone was seen (once, few, many) or the class of an expanded clone, and some rows leave it out.

size | J | V | D | DNA | CDR3
- | TRBJ1-4 | TRBV5-4 | - | TGTGCCAGCAGCTTGGGGCAGGGGAGTGAAAAACTGTTTTTT | CASSLGQGSEKLFF
- | TRBJ2-3 | TRBV5-1 | TRBD2 | TGCGCCAGCAGCCCAGGACTAGGAGATACGCAGTATTTT | CASSPGLGDTQYF
- | TRBJ2-5 | TRBV28 | TRBD2 | TGTGCCAGCAGTTCCCGGGTAGCGGGATCCAGGGAGACCCAGTACTTC | CASSSRVAGSRETQYF
- | TRBJ1-2 | TRBV18 | - | TGTGCCAGCTCACAAGCTGTCGACGGGTCTGACGGCTACACCTTC | CASSQAVDGSDGYTF
- | TRBJ1-3 | TRBV18 | - | TGTGCCAGCTCACCCTCGGACAGTTCCTCTGGAAACACCATATATTTT | CASSPSDSSSGNTIYF
- | TRBJ2-4 | TRBV19 | - | TGTGCCAGTAGTATTGGCCTGGAAAACATTCAGTACTTC | CASSIGLENIQYF
- | TRBJ1-4 | TRBV11-2 | - | TGTGCCAGCAGCTTAGATTCCCCCCAACGGCTGTTTTTT | CASSLDSPQRLFF
- | TRBJ2-1 | TRBV12-5 | - | TGTGCTAGTGGTTTGGTACTTTCCGGCAGGGGGGAGAATGAGCAGTTCTTC | CASGLVLSGRGENEQFF
few | TRBJ1-1 | TRBV28 | - | TGTGCCAGCAGTTTCTGGGAGGCGGACACTGAAGCTTTCTTT | CASSFWEADTEAFF
- | TRBJ2-5 | TRBV10-3 | TRBD1 | TGTGCCATCAGTGCGACAGGGGGGGCAGAGACCCAGTACTTC | CAISATGGAETQYF
- | TRBJ2-2 | TRBV6-1 | TRBD2 | TGTGCCAGCAGTGCCCCGGGACTAGCGGAGAGATACACCGGGGAGCTGTTTTTT | CASSAPGLAERYTGELFF
- | TRBJ2-1 | TRBV11-3 | - | TGTGCCAGCAGCTCCGAGTCGGAGCAGTTCTTC | CASSSESEQFF
- | TRBJ2-7 | TRBV6-5 | - | TGTGCCAGCAGTTACGGAGGGGCCGAGCAGTACTTC | CASSYGGAEQYF
- | TRBJ2-7 | TRBV19 | TRBD2 | TGTGCCAGCTCCGGGACTAGCGGAAACGAGCAGTACTTC | CASSGTSGNEQYF
few | TRBJ2-3 | TRBV4-2 | TRBD2 | TGTGCCAGCAGCCAGGCGGTGCTAGCGGGGGTCACAGATACGCAGTATTTT | CASSQAVLAGVTDTQYF
- | TRBJ1-2 | TRBV5-4 | - | TGTGCCAGCAGCTCCACTAGGACGGATGGCTACACCTTC | CASSSTRTDGYTF
- | TRBJ2-5 | TRBV28 | - | TGTGCCAGCAGGGGCCAAGGGACCCAGTACTTC | CASRGQGTQYF
- | TRBJ2-7 | TRBV5-1 | TRBD1 | TGCGCCAGCAGCTTACAGGGGGATGCCAACGAGCAGTACTTC | CASSLQGDANEQYF
once | TRBJ2-5 | TRBV11-2 | - | TGTGCCAGCACCTGGGGGGTACGAGGGCGAGAGACCCAGTACTTC | CASTWGVRGRETQYF
once | TRBJ2-1 | TRBV10-1 | TRBD1 | TGCGCCGATGGGTCACCCAAAGAAAGGGGGCTCAGGGACAATGAGCAGTTCTTC | CADGSPKERGLRDNEQFF
- | TRBJ2-7 | TRBV7-2 | - | TGTGCCAGCAGCTTACAGGTAGAGAACTACGAGCAGTACTTC | CASSLQVENYEQYF
- | TRBJ2-4 | TRBV18 | - | TGTGCCAGCTCACCACCGTCTACAGGAGCCAAAAACATTCAGTACTTC | CASSPPSTGAKNIQYF
- | TRBJ2-3 | TRBV4-1 | - | TGCGCCAGCAGCCAACAGGTTCCAGATACGCAGTATTTT | CASSQQVPDTQYF
- | TRBJ2-3 | TRBV9 | TRBD2 | TGTGCCAGCAGCGGGTGGGTAGCGGGGGACAGTTCAGATACGCAGTATTTT | CASSGWVAGDSSDTQYF
- | TRBJ2-7 | TRBV2 | TRBD2 | TGTGCCAGCAGGCCCCGGACTAGCGGGAGAACCGAGCAGTACTTC | CASRPRTSGRTEQYF
- | TRBJ2-3 | TRBV5-5 | TRBD2 | TGTGCCAGCAGCGTGGGACTAGCGGGAGCAGATACGCAGTATTTT | CASSVGLAGADTQYF
once | TRBJ1-5 | TRBV6-6 | - | TGTGCCAGCAGTTACGAGAGGACAAATAGCAATCAGCCCCAGCATTTT | CASSYERTNSNQPQHF
- | TRBJ1-4 | TRBV6-5 | TRBD1 | TGTGCCAGCAGTTACGTCAGGACAGGGGCTGGTGAAAAACTGTTTTTT | CASSYVRTGAGEKLFF
- | TRBJ2-7 | TRBV25-1 | - | TGTGCCAGCAGTGTACCGGGTTTCTCCTACGAGCAGTACTTC | CASSVPGFSYEQYF
few | TRBJ2-1 | TRBV28 | TRBD1 | TGTGCCAGCAGTTCGAGACAGGGATTCTACAATGAGCAGTTCTTC | CASSSRQGFYNEQFF
- | TRBJ2-1 | TRBV2 | TRBD2 | TGTGCCAGCAGGGGGGGGGTGCTGTCTCTGGATGAGCAGTTCTTC | CASRGGVLSLDEQFF
- | TRBJ1-2 | TRBV5-6 | TRBD1 | TGTGCCAGCACCAAGGACAGGGGTGACTATGGCTACACCTTC | CASTKDRGDYGYTF
- | TRBJ1-1 | TRBV12-5 | - | TGTGCTAGTGGTCTAGGGGCCTTGAACACTGAAGCTTTCTTT | CASGLGALNTEAFF
once | TRBJ1-1 | TRBV30 | TRBD1 | TGTGCCTGGAGATGGACAGGGAGGAGCACTGAAGCTTTCTTT | CAWRWTGRSTEAFF
- | TRBJ1-4 | TRBV6-5 | TRBD1 | TGTGCCAGCAGTTTCCAGGGGGCTAATGAAAAACTGTTTTTT | CASSFQGANEKLFF
- | TRBJ1-1 | TRBV5-1 | - | TGCGCCAGCAGCTATTGGGGGGGGGCAGGGGAAAACACTGAAGCTTTCTTT | CASSYWGGAGENTEAFF
- | TRBJ1-2 | TRBV6-5 | TRBD1 | TGTGCCAGCAGTTGGGACAGGCAATATGGCTACACCTTC | CASSWDRQYGYTF
- | TRBJ1-5 | TRBV2 | - | TGTGCCAGCAGGGGCGGACATGCGGGCAATCAGCCCCAGCATTTT | CASRGGHAGNQPQHF
- | TRBJ2-1 | TRBV5-3 | TRBD1 | TGTGCCAGAAGCCACCGGGACAGGGGGCGCAATGAGCAGTTCTTC | CARSHRDRGRNEQFF
- | TRBJ2-7 | TRBV2 | - | TGTGCCAGCAGTGAGAGAGTTTCGCCTAGCTCCTACGAGCAGTACTTC | CASSERVSPSSYEQYF
- | TRBJ2-7 | TRBV28 | TRBD1 | TGTGCCAGCAGTCCCCCGGGACAGCGGTACGAGCAGTACTTC | CASSPPGQRYEQYF
- | TRBJ2-3 | TRBV10-1 | TRBD1 | TGCGCCAGCAGTGAGGGGACAGCTTCTAGCACAGATACGCAGTATTTT | CASSEGTASSTDTQYF
- | TRBJ2-3 | TRBV28 | TRBD1 | TGTGCCAGCAGTTTGCAGGGGGCGAGCACAGATACGCAGTATTTT | CASSLQGASTDTQYF